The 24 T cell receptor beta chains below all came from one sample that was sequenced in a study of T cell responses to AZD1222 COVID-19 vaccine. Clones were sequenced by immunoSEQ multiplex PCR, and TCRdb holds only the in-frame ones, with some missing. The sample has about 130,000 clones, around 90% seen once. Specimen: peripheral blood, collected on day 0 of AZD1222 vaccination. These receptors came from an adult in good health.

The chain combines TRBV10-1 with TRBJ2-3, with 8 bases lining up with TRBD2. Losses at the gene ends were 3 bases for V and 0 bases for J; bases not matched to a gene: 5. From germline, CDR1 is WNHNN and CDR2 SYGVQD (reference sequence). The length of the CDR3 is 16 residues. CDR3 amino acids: CASSDGVAGSTDTQYF. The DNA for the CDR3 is TGCGCCAGCAGTGATGGGGTAGCGGGGAGCACAGATACGCAGTATTTT.

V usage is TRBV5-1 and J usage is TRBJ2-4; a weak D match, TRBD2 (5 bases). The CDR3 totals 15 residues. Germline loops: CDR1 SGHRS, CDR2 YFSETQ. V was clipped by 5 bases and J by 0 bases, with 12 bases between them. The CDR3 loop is CASSQLGGAKNIQYF. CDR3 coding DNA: TGCGCCAGCAGTCAACTAGGAGGAGCCAAAAACATTCAGTACTTC.

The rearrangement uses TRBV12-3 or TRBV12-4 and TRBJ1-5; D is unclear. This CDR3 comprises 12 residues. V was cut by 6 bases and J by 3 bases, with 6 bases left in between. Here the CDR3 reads CASRRDNQPQHF. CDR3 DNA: TGTGCCAGCAGGAGAGACAATCAGCCCCAGCATTTT.

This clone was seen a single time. The CDR3 loop is CASSRDRGAYEQYF. CDR3 sequence (DNA): TGTGCCAGCAGCAGGGACAGGGGCGCCTACGAGCAGTACTTC. V usage is TRBV3-1 (or the pseudogene TRBV3-2) and J usage is TRBJ2-7, with 10 bases aligning to TRBD1. V gave up 5 bases and J gave up 2 bases; unmatched junction bases: 3. This CDR3 comprises 14 residues. Germline CDR1 and CDR2: LGHDT and YNNKEL (reference sequence).

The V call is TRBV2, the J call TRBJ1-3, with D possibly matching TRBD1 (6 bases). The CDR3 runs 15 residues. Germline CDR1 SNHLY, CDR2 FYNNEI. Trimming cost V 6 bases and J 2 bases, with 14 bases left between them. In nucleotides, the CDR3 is TGTGCCAGCAGCGCCTCGAGGGGGACTGGAAACACCATATATTTT. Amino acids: CASSASRGTGNTIYF. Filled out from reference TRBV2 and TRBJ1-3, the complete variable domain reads EPEVTQTPSHQVTQMGQEVILRCVPISNHLYFYWYRQILGQKVEFLVSFYNNEISEKSEIFDDQFSVERPDGSNFTLKIRSTKLEDSAMYFCASSASRGTGNTIYFGEGSWLTVV.

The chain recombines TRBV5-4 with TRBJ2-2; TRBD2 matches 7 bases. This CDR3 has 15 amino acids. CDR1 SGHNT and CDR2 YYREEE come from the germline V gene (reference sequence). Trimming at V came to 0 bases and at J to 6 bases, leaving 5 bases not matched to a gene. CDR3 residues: CASSLAQGGSGELFF. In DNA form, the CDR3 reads TGTGCCAGCAGCTTGGCGCAGGGAGGGTCCGGGGAGCTGTTTTTT.

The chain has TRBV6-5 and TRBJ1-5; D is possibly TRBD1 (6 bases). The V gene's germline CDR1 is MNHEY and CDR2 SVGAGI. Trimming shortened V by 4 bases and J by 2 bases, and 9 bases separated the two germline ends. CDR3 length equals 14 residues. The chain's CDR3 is CASSSSGGNQPQHF. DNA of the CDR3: TGTGCCAGCAGTTCATCAGGGGGCAATCAGCCCCAGCATTTT.

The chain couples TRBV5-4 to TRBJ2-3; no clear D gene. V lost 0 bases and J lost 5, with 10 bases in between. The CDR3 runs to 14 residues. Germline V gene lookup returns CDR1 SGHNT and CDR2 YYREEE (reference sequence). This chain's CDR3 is CASSLASLGDTQYF. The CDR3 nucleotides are TGTGCCAGCAGCTTGGCCTCCTTGGGAGATACGCAGTATTTT. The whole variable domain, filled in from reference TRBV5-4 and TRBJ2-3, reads ETGVTQSPTHLIKTRGQQVTLRCSSQSGHNTVSWYQQALGQGPQFIFQYYREEENGRGNFPPRFSGLQFPNYSSELNVNALELDDSALYLCASSLASLGDTQYFGPGTRLTVL.

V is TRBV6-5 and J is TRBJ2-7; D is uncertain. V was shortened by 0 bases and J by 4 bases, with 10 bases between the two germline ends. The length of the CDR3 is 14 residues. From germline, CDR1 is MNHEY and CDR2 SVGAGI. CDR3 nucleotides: TGTGCCAGCAGTTACTCGACCCTACGATACGAGCAGTACTTC. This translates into CASSYSTLRYEQYF.

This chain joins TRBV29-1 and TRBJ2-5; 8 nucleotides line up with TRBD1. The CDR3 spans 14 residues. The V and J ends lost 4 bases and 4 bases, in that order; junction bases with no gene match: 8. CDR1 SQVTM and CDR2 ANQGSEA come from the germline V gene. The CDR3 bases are TGCAGCGTTGCCTCAGGGGGCGCGAGAGAGACCCAGTACTTC. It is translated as CSVASGGARETQYF.

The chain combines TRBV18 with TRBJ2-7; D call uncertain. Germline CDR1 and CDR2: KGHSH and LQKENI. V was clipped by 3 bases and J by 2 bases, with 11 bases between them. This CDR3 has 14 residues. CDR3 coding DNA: TGTGCCAGCTCACCCCCGACACTTACCTACGAGCAGTACTTC. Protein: CASSPPTLTYEQYF.

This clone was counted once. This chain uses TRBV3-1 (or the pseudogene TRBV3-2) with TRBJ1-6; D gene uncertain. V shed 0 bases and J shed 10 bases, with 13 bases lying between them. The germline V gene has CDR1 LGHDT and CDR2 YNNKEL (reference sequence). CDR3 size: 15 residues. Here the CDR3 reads CASSQDDGSASPLHF. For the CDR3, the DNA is TGTGCCAGCAGCCAAGATGACGGGTCTGCCTCACCCCTCCACTTT.

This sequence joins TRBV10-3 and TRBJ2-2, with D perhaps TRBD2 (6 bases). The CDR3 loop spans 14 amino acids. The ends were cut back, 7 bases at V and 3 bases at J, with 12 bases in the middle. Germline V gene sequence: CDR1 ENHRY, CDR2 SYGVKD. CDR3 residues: CAIKRGIDTGELFF. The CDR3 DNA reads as TGTGCCATCAAACGCGGGATTGACACCGGGGAGCTGTTTTTT.

Written as DNA, the CDR3 is TGTGCCAGCAGCTTTGCTACGAGACACCTTATGGAGCAGTACTTC. Amino acids: CASSFATRHLMEQYF. The rearrangement uses TRBV28 and TRBJ2-7; D gene unclear. V was pared by 6 bases and J by 7 bases, with 22 bases between. Germline V gives CDR1 MDHEN, CDR2 SYDVKM. This CDR3 region has 15 residues.

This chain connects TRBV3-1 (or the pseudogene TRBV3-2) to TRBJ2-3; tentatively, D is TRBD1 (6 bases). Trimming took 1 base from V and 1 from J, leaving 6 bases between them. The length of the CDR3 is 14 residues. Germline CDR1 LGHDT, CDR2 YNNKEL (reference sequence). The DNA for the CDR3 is TGTGCCAGCAGCCAAGGACAGGGCACAGATACGCAGTATTTT. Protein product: CASSQGQGTDTQYF.

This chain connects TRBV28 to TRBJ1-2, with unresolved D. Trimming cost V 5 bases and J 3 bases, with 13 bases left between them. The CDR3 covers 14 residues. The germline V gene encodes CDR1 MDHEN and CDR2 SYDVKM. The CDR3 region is CASSPPGVDYGYTF. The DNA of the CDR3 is TGTGCCAGCAGTCCCCCGGGAGTCGACTATGGCTACACCTTC.

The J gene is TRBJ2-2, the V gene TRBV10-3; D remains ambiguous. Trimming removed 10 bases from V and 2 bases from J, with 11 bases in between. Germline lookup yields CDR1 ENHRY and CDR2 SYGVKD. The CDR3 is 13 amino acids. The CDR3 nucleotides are TGTGCCACCCTAACAGCAAACACCGGGGAGCTGTTTTTT. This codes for CATLTANTGELFF.

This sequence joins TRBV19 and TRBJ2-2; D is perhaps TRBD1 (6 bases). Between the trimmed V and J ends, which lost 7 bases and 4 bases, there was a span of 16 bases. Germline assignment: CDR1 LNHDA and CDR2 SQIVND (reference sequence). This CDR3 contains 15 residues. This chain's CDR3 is CASKQGDRRTGELFF. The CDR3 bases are TGTGCCAGTAAACAGGGAGATAGGCGCACCGGGGAGCTGTTTTTT.

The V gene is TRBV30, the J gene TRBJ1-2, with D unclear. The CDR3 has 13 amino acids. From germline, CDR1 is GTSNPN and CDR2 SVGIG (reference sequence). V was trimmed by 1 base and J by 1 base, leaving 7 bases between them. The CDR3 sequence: CAWSAHGNYGYTF. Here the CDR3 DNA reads TGTGCCTGGAGTGCCCACGGTAACTATGGCTACACCTTC. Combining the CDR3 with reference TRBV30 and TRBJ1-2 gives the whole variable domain SQTIHQWPATLVQPVGSPLSLECTVEGTSNPNLYWYRQAAGRGLQLLFYSVGIGQISSEVPQNLSASRPQDRQFILSSKKLLLSDSGFYLCAWSAHGNYGYTFGSGTRLTVV.

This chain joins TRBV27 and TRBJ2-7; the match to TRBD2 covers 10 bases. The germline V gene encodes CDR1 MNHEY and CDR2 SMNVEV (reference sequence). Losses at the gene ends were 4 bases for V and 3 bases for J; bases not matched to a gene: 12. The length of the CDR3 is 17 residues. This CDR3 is CASSWTLEREGDYEQYF. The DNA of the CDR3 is TGTGCCAGCAGTTGGACACTCGAGCGGGAGGGCGACTACGAGCAGTACTTC.

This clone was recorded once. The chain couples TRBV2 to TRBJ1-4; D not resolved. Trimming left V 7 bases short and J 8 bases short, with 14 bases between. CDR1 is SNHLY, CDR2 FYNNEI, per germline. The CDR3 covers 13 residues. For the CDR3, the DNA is TGTGCCAGCATCCCGGGGTGGGAGGAAAAACTGTTTTTT. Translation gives CASIPGWEEKLFF.

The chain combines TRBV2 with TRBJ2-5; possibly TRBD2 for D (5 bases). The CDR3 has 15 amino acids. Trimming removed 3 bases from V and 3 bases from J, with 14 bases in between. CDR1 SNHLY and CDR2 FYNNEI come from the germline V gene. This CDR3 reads CASSEPGSGKETQYF. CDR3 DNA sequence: TGTGCCAGCAGTGAGCCGGGGTCGGGGAAAGAGACCCAGTACTTC.

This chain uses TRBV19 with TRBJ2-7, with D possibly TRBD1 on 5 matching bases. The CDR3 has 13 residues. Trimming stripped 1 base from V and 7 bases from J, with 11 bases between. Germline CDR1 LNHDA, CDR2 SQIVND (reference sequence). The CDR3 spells CASSIGAGIEQYF. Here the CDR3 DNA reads TGTGCCAGTAGTATAGGAGCAGGGATAGAGCAGTACTTC.

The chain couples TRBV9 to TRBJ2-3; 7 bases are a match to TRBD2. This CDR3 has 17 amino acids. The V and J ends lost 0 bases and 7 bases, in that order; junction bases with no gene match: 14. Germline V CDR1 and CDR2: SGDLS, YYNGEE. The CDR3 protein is CASSVAGGRGEGNTQYF. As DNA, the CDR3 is TGTGCCAGCAGCGTAGCGGGAGGTAGAGGGGAGGGGAATACGCAGTATTTT.